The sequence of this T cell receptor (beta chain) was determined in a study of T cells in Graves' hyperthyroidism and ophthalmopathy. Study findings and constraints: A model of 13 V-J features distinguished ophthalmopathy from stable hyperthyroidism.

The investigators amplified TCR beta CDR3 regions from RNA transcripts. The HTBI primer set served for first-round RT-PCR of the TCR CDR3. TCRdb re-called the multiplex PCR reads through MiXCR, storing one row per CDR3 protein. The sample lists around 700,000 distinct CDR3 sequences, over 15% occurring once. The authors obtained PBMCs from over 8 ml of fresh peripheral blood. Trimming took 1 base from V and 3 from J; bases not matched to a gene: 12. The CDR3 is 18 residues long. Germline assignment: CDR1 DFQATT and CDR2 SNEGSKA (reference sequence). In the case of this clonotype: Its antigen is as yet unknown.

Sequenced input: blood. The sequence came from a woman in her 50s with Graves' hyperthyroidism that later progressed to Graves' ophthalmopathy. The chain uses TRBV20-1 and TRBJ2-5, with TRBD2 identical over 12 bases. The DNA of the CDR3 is TGCAGTGCTAGAGGGAGTCTAGCGGGGGGGCTAGGCAAAGAGACCCAGTACTTC. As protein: CSARGSLAGGLGKETQYF.